The entry below gives a single T cell receptor beta chain sequence along with its context. TCRdb redid the calling of the reads with MiXCR, one entry per CDR3 protein. The table has around 210,000 distinct CDR3 sequences, approximately 6.7% seen once. The data were taken from a study of T cell repertoires in cytomegalovirus infection. This clonotype originated in a human donor in good health (CMV status not recorded). Some clones in this sample may be carry-over from other donors' samples. The sequencing sample was made of PBMCs.

Written as DNA, the CDR3 is TGTGCCAGCAGTTACTCGAGGGGGCTGGGGATTCAGTACTTC. This translates into CASSYSRGLGIQYF. The rearrangement uses TRBV6-5 and TRBJ2-4, with 7 bases matching TRBD1. Trimming cost V 0 bases and J 10 bases; bases outside gene matches: 6. Germline V gives CDR1 MNHEY, CDR2 SVGAGI. CDR3 length: 14 amino acids.